This T cell receptor beta chain was retrieved from a study of blood T cells in healthy people across ages. Notes on this clonotype: Its antigen is still unknown.

CDR3 size: 14 residues. The V and J ends lost 5 bases and 2 bases, in that order; junction bases with no gene match: 6. CDR1 is SGHAT and CDR2 is FQNNGV in the germline V gene. Together with a sample-barcoded 5' primer, a J-beta primer mix was included in a second PCR lasting about 6 to 11 cycles. TCRdb ran MiXCR on the 5' RACE reads and lists one entry per CDR3 protein. The top ten clones hold about 42% of a sample with around 750,000 distinct CDR3 sequences, 40% to 65% of them seen once. Findings of the study overall: Roughly linearly, TCR beta diversity per million T cells fell as age increased.

The receptor's source is a man aged 80 or over in good health. Sequenced: blood. The chain links TRBV11-2 to TRBJ2-7; 7 bases align to TRBD1. The CDR3 spells CASSPDRVAYEQYF. The CDR3 coding sequence is TGTGCCAGCAGCCCAGACAGGGTGGCCTACGAGCAGTACTTC.